Following are 25 T cell receptor beta chains from one sample sequenced in a study of cytotoxic CD8 clonotypes in ibrutinib-treated CLL. Method: immunoSEQ multiplex PCR; TCRdb's copy keeps in-frame clones and lacks some. Among some 200,000 clones listed, 79% were seen once. The sample here was PBMCs, taken after 12 months of ibrutinib treatment. These receptors came from a human donor with chronic lymphocytic leukemia.

A few counts support this clone. CDR3 loop: CASSLGASLTGELFF. The CDR3 nucleotides are TGTGCCAGCAGTTTAGGGGCGAGCCTCACCGGGGAGCTGTTTTTT. The rearrangement uses TRBV27 and TRBJ2-2; perhaps TRBD1 as D (5 bases). The CDR3 extends over 15 amino acids. The germline CDR1 and CDR2 sequences are MNHEY and SMNVEV (reference sequence). Trimming removed 2 bases from V and 4 bases from J, with 11 bases in between.

The V and J genes are TRBV5-1 and TRBJ2-1; 7 bases fit TRBD1. CDR3 length: 15 amino acids. With 1 base clipped from V and 4 bases from J, the junction kept 5 bases outside the gene matches. Germline V gene sequence: CDR1 SGHRS, CDR2 YFSETQ. The CDR3 sequence: CASSLSPDRYNEQFF. CDR3 sequence (DNA): TGCGCCAGCAGCTTGTCACCGGACAGGTACAATGAGCAGTTCTTC.

This chain links TRBV27 with TRBJ1-1; D is undetermined. This CDR3 region has 14 residues. Per the germline V gene, CDR1 is MNHEY and CDR2 is SMNVEV (reference sequence). V lost 1 base to trimming and J lost 4 bases, with 10 bases between them. The CDR3 reads CASSLLFKGTEAFF. DNA for the CDR3: TGTGCCAGCAGTTTATTGTTTAAGGGCACTGAAGCTTTCTTT.

With respect to this clone: A read error may produce the germline difference seen at one junction end. The chain links TRBV7-7 to TRBJ1-4; the D is unclear. Per the germline V gene, CDR1 is SSHAT and CDR2 is FNYEAQ (reference sequence). The CDR3 contains 18 residues. This CDR3 is CASSLKRRPPATNEKLFF. CDR3 nucleotide sequence: TGTGCTAGCAGCTTAAAGCGCAGGCCCCCTGCAACTAATGAAAAACTGTTTTTT.

The chain recombines TRBV7-8 with TRBJ1-1, with 7 bases aligning to TRBD1. Unmatched junction bases numbered 7, after V lost 2 bases and J lost 10 bases. The CDR3 is 13 amino acids. Looked up from germline, CDR1 is SGHVS and CDR2 is FQNEAQ. CDR3 nucleotides: TGTGCCAGCAGCTTACGAGGGGGCCATGGAGCTTTCTTT. The encoded protein is CASSLRGGHGAFF.

The J gene is TRBJ1-1, the V gene TRBV11-3; D gene ambiguous. V dropped 0 bases and J dropped 3 bases, with 5 bases sitting between them. The CDR3 loop spans 13 amino acids. Germline V gene sequence: CDR1 SGHNT, CDR2 YENEEA. This CDR3 reads CASSLDRDTEAFF. In nucleotides, the CDR3 is TGTGCCAGCAGCTTAGATCGGGACACTGAAGCTTTCTTT.

This clone showed up just a few times. This rearrangement joins TRBV28 to TRBJ1-6; D uncertain. The germline V gene encodes CDR1 MDHEN and CDR2 SYDVKM. The CDR3 extends over 15 amino acids. V lost 3 bases and J lost 7, with 13 bases in between. The CDR3 region is CASSLHGTPNSPLHF. In DNA form, the CDR3 reads TGTGCCAGCAGTTTGCACGGAACTCCAAATTCACCCCTCCACTTT.

The V gene is TRBV18, the J gene TRBJ2-7; TRBD2 matches at 7 bases. Per germline, CDR1 KGHSH and CDR2 LQKENI. The CDR3 extends over 14 amino acids. The V gene end was trimmed by 2 bases and the J gene end by 2 bases; junction bases not matched to a gene: 3. The CDR3 nucleotides are TGTGCCAGCTCACCAGGGACTACCCCCTACGAGCAGTACTTC. It yields the protein CASSPGTTPYEQYF.

The V gene is TRBV28, the J gene TRBJ2-4, with D possibly being TRBD1 or TRBD2 (5 bases each). The V gene's germline CDR1 is MDHEN and CDR2 SYDVKM. The CDR3 is made up of 16 amino acids. V lost 7 bases, J lost 0 bases, and 16 bases lay in between. The CDR3 region is CASTPGTTLAKNIQYF. The CDR3 DNA is TGTGCCAGCACTCCCGGGACGACCCTAGCCAAAAACATTCAGTACTTC.

This chain joins TRBV5-6 and TRBJ2-5; D may be TRBD1 (5 bases). V lost 0 bases, J lost 5 bases, and 8 bases lay in between. CDR1 and CDR2 from the germline V gene are SGHDT and YYEEEE. This CDR3 comprises 13 residues. The CDR3 DNA follows: TGTGCCAGCAGCTTGGGACAGAGGGAGACCCAGTACTTC. Amino acids: CASSLGQRETQYF.

The CDR3 region is CASSENSWAMPYNEQFF. In DNA, the CDR3 is TGTGCCAGCAGCGAAAATTCGTGGGCCATGCCCTACAATGAGCAGTTCTTC. The V call is TRBV6-1, the J call TRBJ2-1; no clear D. Germline CDR1 MNHNS, CDR2 SASEGT. The CDR3 extends over 17 amino acids. V shed 6 bases and J shed 2 bases, with 20 bases lying between them.

V and J are TRBV2 and TRBJ1-1, with a possible D match to TRBD1 (5 bases). Trimming shortened V by 5 bases and J by 3 bases, and 16 bases separated the two germline ends. The CDR3 length is 15 residues. Germline-derived CDR1 and CDR2 are SNHLY and FYNNEI. The CDR3 nucleotides are TGTGCCAGCAGTACTTTGGGTTGGGGGTACACTGAAGCTTTCTTT. This sequence encodes CASSTLGWGYTEAFF.

The rearrangement uses TRBV5-4 and TRBJ2-1, with D perhaps matching TRBD2 (5 bases). The CDR3 totals 13 residues. Germline V gene lookup returns CDR1 SGHNT and CDR2 YYREEE (reference sequence). With 5 bases removed from V and 5 bases from J, the gap between germline ends came to 11 bases. The CDR3 DNA reads as TGTGCCAGCAGTTTAACTAGTAACAATGAGCAGTTCTTC. Protein product: CASSLTSNNEQFF.

This sequence joins TRBV10-3 and TRBJ2-5, with 10 bases fitting TRBD2. Germline V CDR1 and CDR2: ENHRY, SYGVKD. With 3 bases clipped from V and 1 base from J, the junction kept 11 bases outside the gene matches. The CDR3 extends over 18 amino acids. CDR3 sequence (DNA): TGTGCCATCAGTGAACTCGGTCTAGCGGGGGACCGCCAAGAGACCCAGTACTTC. It yields the protein CAISELGLAGDRQETQYF.

V usage is TRBV19 and J usage is TRBJ2-7; no clear D. The CDR3 consists of 13 residues. Germline CDR1 and CDR2: LNHDA and SQIVND (reference sequence). Deletions cut 1 base from V and 7 bases from J, with 11 bases between. The CDR3, as DNA: TGTGCCAGTAGTATAGTGCCTCTGGGGGAGCAGTACTTC. This sequence encodes CASSIVPLGEQYF.

V and J are TRBV11-1 and TRBJ2-2, with a tentative D call TRBD1 (6 bases). The germline CDR1 and CDR2 sequences are SGHAT and FQDESV (reference sequence). The CDR3 consists of 14 residues. V lost 3 bases and J lost 6, with 11 bases in between. The CDR3 spells CASSLGTPAGELFF. The CDR3 bases are TGTGCCAGCAGCTTGGGGACACCCGCCGGGGAGCTGTTTTTT. Full variable domain (missing parts from reference TRBV11-1 and TRBJ2-2): EAEVAQSPRYKITEKSQAVAFWCDPISGHATLYWYRQILGQGPELLVQFQDESVVDDSQLPKDRFSAERLKGVDSTLKIQPAELGDSAMYLCASSLGTPAGELFFGEGSRLTVL.

V usage is TRBV11-2 and J usage is TRBJ2-7, with 7 bases identical to TRBD2. From germline, CDR1 is SGHAT and CDR2 FQNNGV. The CDR3 covers 14 residues. Trimming at V came to 4 bases and at J to 5 bases, leaving 8 bases not matched to a gene. The DNA of the CDR3 is TGTGCCAGCAGCTCCGGGCTGCGGGGGAACGAGCAGTACTTC. This gives the protein CASSSGLRGNEQYF.

The chain has TRBV15 and TRBJ2-1; 15 nucleotides align to TRBD2. Trimming cost V 10 bases and J 8 bases; bases outside gene matches: 6. The CDR3 runs 14 residues. Per the germline V gene, CDR1 is LNHNV and CDR2 is YYDKDF (reference sequence). Written as DNA, the CDR3 is TGTGCCATCCGGACTAGCGGGAGGGGCGATGAGCAGTTCTTC. Translated: CAIRTSGRGDEQFF.

This chain connects TRBV14 to TRBJ2-7; 12 nucleotides agree with TRBD2. Germline CDR1 SGHDN, CDR2 FVKESK. The CDR3 runs to 16 residues. V shed 6 bases, J shed 3 bases, and the junction held 9 bases outside the gene matches. The CDR3 sequence: CASRRTSGERRYEQYF. The CDR3 DNA follows: TGTGCCAGCAGACGGACTAGCGGGGAAAGGCGCTACGAGCAGTACTTC.

The V gene is TRBV5-5, the J gene TRBJ2-7, with 7 bases matching TRBD1. The CDR3 loop spans 14 amino acids. J was trimmed by 4 bases and V by 4 bases; bases with no gene match: 8. CDR1 is SGHKS and CDR2 is YYEKEE in the germline V gene (reference sequence). This chain's CDR3 is CASSPRQGAYEQYF. DNA for the CDR3: TGTGCCAGCAGCCCCCGACAGGGTGCATACGAGCAGTACTTC.

This clone was counted only a few times. The chain links TRBV7-8 to TRBJ2-7, with D uncertain. CDR1 SGHVS and CDR2 FQNEAQ come from the germline V gene. CDR3 length: 11 amino acids. V gave up 6 bases and J gave up 3 bases, with 6 bases separating them. CDR3 bases: TGTGCCAGCAGGTCAGGCTACGAGCAGTACTTC. As protein: CASRSGYEQYF.

The CDR3 reads CASSWGQVNYNEQFF. The CDR3 DNA is TGTGCCAGCAGTTGGGGACAGGTAAACTACAATGAGCAGTTCTTC. The rearrangement uses TRBV6-5 and TRBJ2-1, with 8 bases that match TRBD1. V dropped 4 bases and J dropped 3; count of bases not matched to a gene: 5. The CDR3 extends over 15 amino acids. Germline V CDR1 and CDR2: MNHEY, SVGAGI.

This clone was seen only once. The J gene is TRBJ2-3, the V gene TRBV6-5, with 7 bases aligning to TRBD2. The CDR3 length is 15 residues. Germline values: CDR1 MNHEY, CDR2 SVGAGI. V shed 6 bases and J 6 bases; nucleotides not matched to a gene: 12. CDR3 sequence (DNA): TGTGCCAGCAGCAGCGGCCCTACCGGGAGGGATACGCAGTATTTT. Translation gives CASSSGPTGRDTQYF.

The chain couples TRBV20-1 to TRBJ2-3; D ambiguous. Per the germline V gene, CDR1 is DFQATT and CDR2 is SNEGSKA (reference sequence). Trimming shortened V by 5 bases and J by 3 bases, and 6 bases separated the two germline ends. The CDR3 is made up of 11 amino acids. Written as DNA, the CDR3 is TGCAGTGCTGGACGGACAGATACGCAGTATTTT. The encoded protein is CSAGRTDTQYF.

V is TRBV28 and J is TRBJ2-7; D is perhaps TRBD2 (6 bases). The CDR3 is 16 amino acids. The germline V and J ends were trimmed by 6 bases and 0 bases, with 18 bases remaining between them. Germline assignment: CDR1 MDHEN and CDR2 SYDVKM. The CDR3 sequence is CASRLTNAGSSYEQYF. The CDR3 nucleotides are TGTGCCAGCAGGCTAACAAACGCCGGGAGCTCCTACGAGCAGTACTTC.